This TCR beta chain emerged from a study of blood T cells in healthy people across ages. A second PCR, run for about 6 to 12 cycles, used a sample-barcoded 5' primer plus a J-beta primer mix. TCRdb reanalysed the 5' RACE reads using MiXCR and keeps one entry per CDR3 protein. The sample contains some 1,800,000 distinct CDR3 sequences, more than 35% of which appear only once. This clonotype was counted ten times or more. The antigen remains unidentified. Findings and caveats of the study: Bulk PBMC profiling left naive and antigen-experienced comparisons inconclusive.

The study recruited healthy Caucasian donors from Russia who were aged about 6 to 90. The clonotype was recovered from a human donor in good health. The sequenced material came from blood.

CDR3: CASSLGGIEQFF. CDR3 coding DNA: TGTGCCAGCAGCTTAGGAGGGATTGAGCAGTTCTTC. The chain is built from TRBV11-2 and TRBJ2-1; possibly TRBD2 for D (5 bases). V shed 1 base and J shed 9 bases, with 7 bases lying between them. In germline, CDR1 is SGHAT, CDR2 FQNNGV. The CDR3 runs 12 residues.